A single sample is the source of the 28 T cell receptor beta chains below, sequenced in a study of identical twins. TCRdb re-called the 5' RACE reads with MiXCR, one entry per CDR3 protein. The sample yields about 250,000 distinct CDR3 sequences, around 15% seen once. Sequenced input: memory (CD45RO+) T cells sorted from blood. Source of these receptors: a woman between 18 and 30 years old in good health.

The chain recombines TRBV27 with TRBJ1-5; D gene unclear. CDR3 size: 12 residues. Trimming cost V 7 bases and J 6 bases, with 10 bases left between them. The germline CDR1 and CDR2 sequences are MNHEY and SMNVEV (reference sequence). This CDR3 reads CASNRPGQPQHF. In DNA, the CDR3 is TGTGCCAGCAACCGCCCGGGTCAGCCCCAGCATTTT.

Turning to this clonotype: Relative to the germline gene, one junction end is altered; a read error may explain this. CDR3 protein: CASRGQSNTGELFF. The CDR3 DNA sequence: TGTGCCAGCAGGGGACAGTCGAACACCGGGGAGCTTTTTTTT. This rearrangement joins TRBV2 to TRBJ2-2; 7 bases agree with TRBD1. Germline lookup yields CDR1 SNHLY and CDR2 FYNNEI. This CDR3 is built from 14 residues.

J is TRBJ2-1 and V is TRBV24-1, with TRBD2 identical over 13 bases. The CDR3 consists of 17 residues. Germline CDR1 and CDR2: KGHDR and SFDVKD. J lost 4 bases, V lost 2 bases, and 4 bases had no gene match. In nucleotides, the CDR3 is TGTGCCACCAGTGATTCGGGACTAGCGGGGATATACAATGAGCAGTTCTTC. It is translated as CATSDSGLAGIYNEQFF.

This clonotype was counted at least ten times. The chain employs TRBV7-9 and TRBJ2-1; D is unclear. This CDR3 region has 11 residues. V was shortened by 6 bases and J by 8 bases, with 8 bases between the two germline ends. From germline, CDR1 is SEHNR and CDR2 FQNEAQ (reference sequence). CDR3 DNA: TGTGCCAGCAGTCGGCTCGATGAGCAGTTCTTC. Protein sequence: CASSRLDEQFF.

The V call is TRBV20-1, the J call TRBJ2-2; TRBD2 matches 7 bases. V trimming: 1 base; J trimming: 5 bases; junction bases outside the gene matches: 7. Per germline, CDR1 DFQATT and CDR2 SNEGSKA (reference sequence). The CDR3 spans 15 residues. The CDR3 loop reads CSARGAGKVTGELFF. CDR3 bases: TGCAGTGCTAGAGGAGCGGGGAAAGTTACCGGGGAGCTGTTTTTT.

The table lists this clonotype with a few counts. The genes are TRBV19 and TRBJ2-7; D remains ambiguous. Germline V CDR1 and CDR2: LNHDA, SQIVND (reference sequence). CDR3 size: 14 residues. The V and J ends lost 5 bases and 6 bases respectively, with 17 bases between them. The CDR3 is CASSVTVAGGEQYF. The CDR3 nucleotides are TGTGCCAGTAGTGTAACAGTGGCCGGCGGCGAGCAGTACTTC.

A few counts support this clonotype. The chain employs TRBV15 and TRBJ2-3, with D possibly TRBD1 on 6 matching bases. The germline CDR1 and CDR2 sequences are LNHNV and YYDKDF (reference sequence). V was shortened by 0 bases and J by 2 bases, with 15 bases between the two germline ends. The CDR3 is made up of 17 amino acids. CDR3 sequence: CATSRDQGTPYTDTQYF. In DNA form, the CDR3 reads TGTGCCACCAGCAGAGATCAGGGGACCCCATACACAGATACGCAGTATTTT.

The chain uses TRBV5-1 and TRBJ1-1, with D perhaps matching TRBD1 (6 bases). Germline CDR1 reads SGHRS; CDR2 reads YFSETQ. The CDR3 spans 15 residues. Trimming stripped 7 bases from V and 0 bases from J, with 16 bases between. The CDR3 bases are TGCGCCAGCGGCCGCGCACAGGGCCTGAACACTGAAGCTTTCTTT. Protein product: CASGRAQGLNTEAFF. The full variable domain, completed using reference TRBV5-1 and TRBJ1-1, is KAGVTQTPRYLIKTRGQQVTLSCSPISGHRSVSWYQQTPGQGLQFLFEYFSETQRNKGNFPGRFSGRQFSNSRSEMNVSTLELGDSALYLCASGRAQGLNTEAFFGQGTRLTVV.

The V call is TRBV7-8, the J call TRBJ2-7, with D possibly being TRBD2 (6 bases). Trimming left V 2 bases short and J 2 bases short, with 16 bases between. CDR1 is SGHVS, CDR2 FQNEAQ, per germline. The CDR3 runs 16 residues. CDR3 DNA sequence: TGTGCCAGCAGCTTAAGATTAGGGTCGGGGGCCTACGAGCAGTACTTC. The encoded protein is CASSLRLGSGAYEQYF.

This clonotype was seen a few times. J is TRBJ2-1 and V is TRBV10-3; the match to TRBD2 covers 14 bases. The length of the CDR3 is 16 residues. In germline, CDR1 is ENHRY, CDR2 SYGVKD. Unmatched junction bases numbered 10, after V lost 5 bases and J lost 10 bases. This CDR3 reads CAISQAGTSGSREQFF. Here the CDR3 DNA reads TGTGCCATCAGTCAAGCTGGGACTAGCGGGAGTAGGGAGCAGTTCTTC.

This clonotype was seen only a few times. The rearrangement links TRBV19 to TRBJ2-1; TRBD2 aligns across 8 bases. With 1 base clipped from V and 6 bases from J, the junction kept 5 bases outside the gene matches. Germline-derived CDR1 and CDR2 are LNHDA and SQIVND (reference sequence). The length of the CDR3 is 15 residues. CDR3 in amino acids: CASSIVTSGLNEQFF. CDR3 coding DNA: TGTGCCAGTAGTATAGTAACTAGCGGTCTCAATGAGCAGTTCTTC.

This clonotype appeared a single time. This chain links TRBV5-1 with TRBJ2-1; 8 positions agree with TRBD2. CDR3 length: 16 residues. The V gene end was trimmed by 10 bases and the J gene end by 3 bases; junction bases not matched to a gene: 15. CDR1 and CDR2 (germline): SGHRS, YFSETQ. In nucleotides, the CDR3 is TGCGCCCGCGCCATCGGGTTAGCGGGGATCTACAATGAGCAGTTCTTC. This translates into CARAIGLAGIYNEQFF.

The chain uses TRBV27 and TRBJ2-7; TRBD2 matches 11 bases. The ends lost 0 bases at V and 4 bases at J; junction bases unmatched: 2. There are 15 residues in the CDR3. Germline loops: CDR1 MNHEY, CDR2 SMNVEV (reference sequence). CDR3 in amino acids: CASSLSLAGVYEQYF. CDR3 bases: TGTGCCAGCAGTTTATCACTAGCGGGAGTGTACGAGCAGTACTTC.

This clonotype was counted between two and nine times. The rearrangement uses TRBV9 and TRBJ1-5; 8 bases agree with TRBD1. V lost 3 bases to trimming and J lost 5 bases; unmatched junction nucleotides: 7. Germline-derived CDR1 and CDR2 are SGDLS and YYNGEE. CDR3 length equals 15 residues. CDR3 sequence (DNA): TGTGCCAGCAGCGCAGACTCAGGGGGCCATCAGCCCCAGCATTTT. Encoded protein: CASSADSGGHQPQHF.

This clonotype was counted a few times. Here the CDR3 reads CSVETPGQGVYEQFF. The CDR3, as DNA: TGCAGCGTTGAAACCCCGGGACAGGGGGTATATGAGCAGTTCTTC. The V and J genes are TRBV29-1 and TRBJ2-1, with TRBD1 identical over 11 bases. The CDR3 extends over 15 amino acids. CDR1 and CDR2 (germline): SQVTM, ANQGSEA. The V and J ends lost 2 bases and 8 bases, in that order; junction bases with no gene match: 8.

This clonotype was counted many times. The rearrangement links TRBV20-1 to TRBJ2-1; no reliable D call. This CDR3 is built from 13 residues. V was clipped by 0 bases and J by 7 bases, with 10 bases between them. Germline lookup yields CDR1 DFQATT and CDR2 SNEGSKA (reference sequence). The CDR3 loop reads CSAREDPRNEQFF. The DNA for the CDR3 is TGCAGTGCTAGAGAGGACCCGAGAAATGAGCAGTTCTTC.

This clonotype has a handful of counts. J is TRBJ2-3 and V is TRBV2, with 9 nucleotides matching TRBD2. V lost 6 bases to trimming and J lost 5 bases; unmatched junction nucleotides: 15. Germline V lookup: CDR1 SNHLY, CDR2 FYNNEI. The CDR3 extends over 17 amino acids. The CDR3 spells CASSDLGRRGGRDTQYF. CDR3 DNA: TGTGCCAGCAGCGACCTCGGGAGGCGGGGGGGCCGAGATACGCAGTATTTT.

There are a few counts of this clonotype. The chain carries TRBV12-3 or TRBV12-4 and TRBJ2-7; the D is unclear. This CDR3 comprises 13 residues. Trimming pared 6 bases from V and 3 bases from J, leaving 12 bases between. In nucleotides, the CDR3 is TGTGCCAGCAGCGTCGGCAGAAACTACGAGCAGTACTTC. Its translation is CASSVGRNYEQYF.

This chain links TRBV10-2 with TRBJ1-5; D is unresolved. CDR3 size: 13 residues. Germline V CDR1 and CDR2: WSHSY, SAAADI. With 5 bases removed from V and 5 bases from J, the gap between germline ends came to 10 bases. The CDR3 nucleotides read TGCGCCAGCAGTTCCGACCCTGATCAGCCCCAGCATTTT. It encodes CASSSDPDQPQHF.

This clonotype was detected many times. The CDR3: CSARDSANGGIDQETQYF. CDR3 nucleotides: TGCAGTGCTAGAGATTCGGCTAACGGGGGGATCGACCAAGAGACCCAGTACTTC. V usage is TRBV20-1 and J usage is TRBJ2-5; 7 bases align to TRBD2. V shed 0 bases, J shed 0 bases, and the junction held 13 bases outside the gene matches. CDR3 length equals 18 residues. Germline CDR1 is DFQATT and CDR2 is SNEGSKA (reference sequence).

This clonotype has more than one count but fewer than ten. The chain employs TRBV11-2 and TRBJ2-5; 8 bases match TRBD2. The CDR3 extends over 14 amino acids. Germline lookup yields CDR1 SGHAT and CDR2 FQNNGV. V lost 6 bases, J lost 4 bases, and 7 bases stayed unmatched. The CDR3 loop reads CASSSGLDVETQYF. In DNA form, the CDR3 reads TGTGCCAGCAGTTCGGGACTAGATGTAGAGACCCAGTACTTC.

The chain combines TRBV6-2 or TRBV6-3 with TRBJ2-2; the D is unclear. Germline CDR1 reads MNHEY; CDR2 reads SVGEGT. Trimming pared 0 bases from V and 5 bases from J, leaving 4 bases between. The CDR3 has 13 residues. The CDR3 region is CASSYSETGELFF. In DNA, the CDR3 is TGTGCCAGCAGTTACTCGGAGACCGGGGAGCTGTTTTTT.

The chain recombines TRBV30 with TRBJ2-3, with 11 bases identical to TRBD2. V was clipped by 8 bases and J by 5 bases; unmatched bases: 6. This CDR3 comprises 13 residues. CDR1 is GTSNPN and CDR2 is SVGIG in the germline V gene (reference sequence). For the CDR3, the DNA is TGTGCCAGCACTAGCGGGGGAGGAGATACGCAGTATTTT. It specifies CASTSGGGDTQYF. Full variable domain (outside the CDR3, taken from reference TRBV30 and TRBJ2-3): SQTIHQWPATLVQPVGSPLSLECTVEGTSNPNLYWYRQAAGRGLQLLFYSVGIGQISSEVPQNLSASRPQDRQFILSSKKLLLSDSGFYLCASTSGGGDTQYFGPGTRLTVL.

This clonotype was found a few times. This chain links TRBV12-3 or TRBV12-4 with TRBJ2-3, with unresolved D. CDR3 length equals 15 residues. V was trimmed by 7 bases and J by 0 bases, leaving 14 bases between them. In DNA, the CDR3 is TGTGCCAGCACCACAACATGGGCTAGCACAGATACGCAGTATTTT. Amino acid sequence: CASTTTWASTDTQYF.

This chain links TRBV20-1 with TRBJ2-5; maybe TRBD2 (7 bases). CDR3 length: 14 residues. The V gene's germline CDR1 is DFQATT and CDR2 SNEGSKA (reference sequence). Deletions cut 1 base from V and 4 bases from J, with 13 bases between. CDR3 DNA: TGCAGTGCTAGAGGGGGGGGGCGCGGAGAGACCCAGTACTTC. It specifies CSARGGGRGETQYF.

This clonotype has just a few counts. CDR3 residues: CASSLFRSGRHHEQFF. The CDR3 coding sequence is TGTGCCAGCAGTTTATTTCGGAGCGGGAGGCACCATGAGCAGTTCTTC. The chain has TRBV11-2 and TRBJ2-1; 9 bases line up with TRBD2. The CDR3 is made up of 16 amino acids. Looked up from germline, CDR1 is SGHAT and CDR2 is FQNNGV. V shed 6 bases, J shed 8 bases, and the junction held 14 bases outside the gene matches.

The CDR3 region is CASSETEQFF. The CDR3 DNA is TGTGCCAGCAGTGAGACCGAGCAGTTCTTC. The V gene is TRBV2, the J gene TRBJ2-1, with D unresolved. Trimming left V 3 bases short and J 10 bases short, with 4 bases between. The CDR3 extends over 10 amino acids. CDR1 is SNHLY and CDR2 is FYNNEI in the germline V gene.

This clonotype was detected only a few times. The rearrangement links TRBV10-3 to TRBJ2-1; D is ambiguous. The germline CDR1 and CDR2 sequences are ENHRY and SYGVKD. The CDR3 loop spans 12 amino acids. V was shortened by 6 bases and J by 9 bases, with 12 bases between the two germline ends. The DNA of the CDR3 is TGTGCCATCAGCCCTGCAACGGGTGAGCAGTTCTTC. It codes for CAISPATGEQFF.